These T cell receptor beta chains were read from a single sample in a study of shared clonotypes between healthy human individuals. Some clones are missing from TCRdb's copy, which holds only in-frame ones; the method was immunoSEQ multiplex PCR. Here the sample spans around 600,000 clones, 95% to 98% being singletons. Input material: naive CD8+ T cells sorted from blood. The receptors were sampled from a man aged 25-45 years in good health. The CDR3 runs from the conserved cysteine through the conserved F or W. A D gene is named only where the DNA matches it firmly. The size of a clone is reported for some rows only, either as once, few or many, or as a class for expanded clones.

v_gene	abundance	j_gene	d_gene	CDR3nt	CDR3aa
TRBV9	NA	TRBJ2-3	NA	TGTGCCAGCAGCGGAGCGAGCACAGATACGCAGTATTTT	CASSGASTDTQYF
TRBV15	NA	TRBJ2-6	NA	TGTGCCACCAGCAGACCCGGGCCTGCCGGTGGGGCCAACGTCCTGACTTTC	CATSRPGPAGGANVLTF
TRBV7-9	NA	TRBJ1-5	NA	TGTGCCAGCAGCTTTGATAATCAGCCCCAGCATTTT	CASSFDNQPQHF
TRBV4-3	NA	TRBJ2-1	NA	TGCGCCAGCAGCCAAGAATCTACAGGACTTCTCAATGAGCAGTTCTTC	CASSQESTGLLNEQFF
TRBV7-9	NA	TRBJ2-1	NA	TGTGCCAGCAGCTTAGAACTAGTCGAGCAGTTCTTC	CASSLELVEQFF
TRBV11-2	NA	TRBJ2-3	NA	TGTGCCAGCAGCCCACCGGACGGACGCACAGATACGCAGTATTTT	CASSPPDGRTDTQYF
TRBV4-1	NA	TRBJ2-7	NA	TGCGCCAGCAGCCAAGTGGGCAGAATGGTGGACGAGCAGTACTTC	CASSQVGRMVDEQYF
TRBV4-1	NA	TRBJ2-7	TRBD1	TGCGCCAGCAGCACCCGACAGGGTTACGAGCAGTACTTC	CASSTRQGYEQYF
TRBV4-2	NA	TRBJ2-7	NA	TGTGCCAGCAGCCCAGGGGTGACTAACCTTGGGGAGCAGTACTTC	CASSPGVTNLGEQYF
TRBV6-5	once	TRBJ2-5	TRBD2	TGTGCCAGCAGATTTAGCGGGAAGAGGGAAGAGACCCAGTACTTC	CASRFSGKREETQYF
TRBV27	NA	TRBJ2-7	NA	TGTGCCAGCAGTTTATCGACTCACTACGAGCAGTACTTC	CASSLSTHYEQYF
TRBV5-1	NA	TRBJ1-1	NA	TGCGCCAGCAGCAACTGGGGTGATACTGAAGCTTTCTTT	CASSNWGDTEAFF
TRBV15	NA	TRBJ2-2	TRBD1	TGTGCCACCAGCGGCGACAGGGGGCCCGGGGAGCTGTTTTTT	CATSGDRGPGELFF
TRBV27	NA	TRBJ2-7	NA	TGTGCCAGCAGTTGGGGCAGCTCCTACGAGCAGTACTTC	CASSWGSSYEQYF
TRBV7-2	NA	TRBJ2-1	TRBD1	TGTGCCAGCAGCGTCGACAGGGGACCTTACAATGAGCAGTTCTTC	CASSVDRGPYNEQFF
TRBV7-9	NA	TRBJ2-7	TRBD1	TGTGCCAGCAGCCCCCCGGACAGGGGGGCCTACGAGCAGTACTTC	CASSPPDRGAYEQYF
TRBV9	once	TRBJ2-7	TRBD2	TGTGCCAGCAGCGATACCGGGACTAGCGTCTACGAGCAGTACTTC	CASSDTGTSVYEQYF
TRBV7-2	NA	TRBJ1-1	NA	TGTGCCAGCAGCTTAGTTCGGGTGAACACTGAAGCTTTCTTT	CASSLVRVNTEAFF